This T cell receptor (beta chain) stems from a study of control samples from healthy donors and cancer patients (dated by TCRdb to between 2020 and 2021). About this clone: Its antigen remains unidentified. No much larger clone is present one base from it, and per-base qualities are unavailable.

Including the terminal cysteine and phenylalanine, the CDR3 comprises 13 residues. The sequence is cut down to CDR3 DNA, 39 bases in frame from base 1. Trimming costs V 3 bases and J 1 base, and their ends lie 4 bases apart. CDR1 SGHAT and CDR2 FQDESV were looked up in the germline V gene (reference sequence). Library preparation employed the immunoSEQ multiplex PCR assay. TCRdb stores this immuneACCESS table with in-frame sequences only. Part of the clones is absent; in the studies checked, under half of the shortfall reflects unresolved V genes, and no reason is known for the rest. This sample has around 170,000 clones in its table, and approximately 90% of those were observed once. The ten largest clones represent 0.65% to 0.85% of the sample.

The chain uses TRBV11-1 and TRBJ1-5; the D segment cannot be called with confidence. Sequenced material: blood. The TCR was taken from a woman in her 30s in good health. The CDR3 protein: CASSFSSNQPQHF. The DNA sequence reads TGTGCCAGCAGCTTTAGCAGCAATCAGCCCCAGCATTTT.